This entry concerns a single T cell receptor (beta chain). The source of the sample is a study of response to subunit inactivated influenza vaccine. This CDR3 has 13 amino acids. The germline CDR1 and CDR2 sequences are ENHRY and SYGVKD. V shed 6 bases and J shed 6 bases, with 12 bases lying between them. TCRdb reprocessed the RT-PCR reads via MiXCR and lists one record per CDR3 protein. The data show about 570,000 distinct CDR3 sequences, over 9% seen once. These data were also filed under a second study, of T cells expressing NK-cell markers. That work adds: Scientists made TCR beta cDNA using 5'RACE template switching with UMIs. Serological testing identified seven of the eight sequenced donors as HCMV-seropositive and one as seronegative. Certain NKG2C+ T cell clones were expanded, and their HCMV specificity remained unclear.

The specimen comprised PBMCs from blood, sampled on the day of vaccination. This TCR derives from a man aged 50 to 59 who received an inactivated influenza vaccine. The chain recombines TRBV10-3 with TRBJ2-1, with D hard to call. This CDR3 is CAISADRANEQFF. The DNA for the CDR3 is TGTGCCATCAGCGCAGATAGGGCCAATGAGCAGTTCTTC.